These 2 T cell receptor beta chains were all obtained from the same sample, sequenced in a study of molecular identifiers for immune sequencing clone quantification. MiXCR was run by TCRdb on the PCR reads, yielding one entry per CDR3 protein. The sample lists roughly 90,000 distinct CDR3 sequences; 19% were seen once. The sequenced sample consisted of naive CD8+ T cells from blood, with Jurkat cell RNA spiked in. Subset in this sample: FACS-sorted CD8+CD4-CCR7+CD45RA+ naive T cells. Receptors were obtained from a human donor in good health. Some libraries in this study had Jurkat cell RNA spiked in.

The chain links TRBV18 to TRBJ2-1; the D gene is possibly TRBD1 (6 bases). V dropped 4 bases and J dropped 0 bases, with 10 bases sitting between them. CDR1 is KGHSH, CDR2 LQKENI, per germline. The length of the CDR3 is 15 residues. Written as DNA, the CDR3 is TGTGCCAGCTCACACACAGGGTACTCCTACAATGAGCAGTTCTTC. Its translation: CASSHTGYSYNEQFF.

V gene TRBV29-1 combines with J gene TRBJ2-7; D is tentatively TRBD1 or TRBD2 (5 bases each). In germline, CDR1 is SQVTM, CDR2 ANQGSEA. The V gene lost 6 bases and the J gene lost 0 bases, with 12 bases spanning the gap. The CDR3 runs to 13 residues. CDR3 loop: CSVGDRSSYEQYF. DNA for the CDR3: TGCAGCGTGGGGGACCGGTCCTCCTACGAGCAGTACTTC.